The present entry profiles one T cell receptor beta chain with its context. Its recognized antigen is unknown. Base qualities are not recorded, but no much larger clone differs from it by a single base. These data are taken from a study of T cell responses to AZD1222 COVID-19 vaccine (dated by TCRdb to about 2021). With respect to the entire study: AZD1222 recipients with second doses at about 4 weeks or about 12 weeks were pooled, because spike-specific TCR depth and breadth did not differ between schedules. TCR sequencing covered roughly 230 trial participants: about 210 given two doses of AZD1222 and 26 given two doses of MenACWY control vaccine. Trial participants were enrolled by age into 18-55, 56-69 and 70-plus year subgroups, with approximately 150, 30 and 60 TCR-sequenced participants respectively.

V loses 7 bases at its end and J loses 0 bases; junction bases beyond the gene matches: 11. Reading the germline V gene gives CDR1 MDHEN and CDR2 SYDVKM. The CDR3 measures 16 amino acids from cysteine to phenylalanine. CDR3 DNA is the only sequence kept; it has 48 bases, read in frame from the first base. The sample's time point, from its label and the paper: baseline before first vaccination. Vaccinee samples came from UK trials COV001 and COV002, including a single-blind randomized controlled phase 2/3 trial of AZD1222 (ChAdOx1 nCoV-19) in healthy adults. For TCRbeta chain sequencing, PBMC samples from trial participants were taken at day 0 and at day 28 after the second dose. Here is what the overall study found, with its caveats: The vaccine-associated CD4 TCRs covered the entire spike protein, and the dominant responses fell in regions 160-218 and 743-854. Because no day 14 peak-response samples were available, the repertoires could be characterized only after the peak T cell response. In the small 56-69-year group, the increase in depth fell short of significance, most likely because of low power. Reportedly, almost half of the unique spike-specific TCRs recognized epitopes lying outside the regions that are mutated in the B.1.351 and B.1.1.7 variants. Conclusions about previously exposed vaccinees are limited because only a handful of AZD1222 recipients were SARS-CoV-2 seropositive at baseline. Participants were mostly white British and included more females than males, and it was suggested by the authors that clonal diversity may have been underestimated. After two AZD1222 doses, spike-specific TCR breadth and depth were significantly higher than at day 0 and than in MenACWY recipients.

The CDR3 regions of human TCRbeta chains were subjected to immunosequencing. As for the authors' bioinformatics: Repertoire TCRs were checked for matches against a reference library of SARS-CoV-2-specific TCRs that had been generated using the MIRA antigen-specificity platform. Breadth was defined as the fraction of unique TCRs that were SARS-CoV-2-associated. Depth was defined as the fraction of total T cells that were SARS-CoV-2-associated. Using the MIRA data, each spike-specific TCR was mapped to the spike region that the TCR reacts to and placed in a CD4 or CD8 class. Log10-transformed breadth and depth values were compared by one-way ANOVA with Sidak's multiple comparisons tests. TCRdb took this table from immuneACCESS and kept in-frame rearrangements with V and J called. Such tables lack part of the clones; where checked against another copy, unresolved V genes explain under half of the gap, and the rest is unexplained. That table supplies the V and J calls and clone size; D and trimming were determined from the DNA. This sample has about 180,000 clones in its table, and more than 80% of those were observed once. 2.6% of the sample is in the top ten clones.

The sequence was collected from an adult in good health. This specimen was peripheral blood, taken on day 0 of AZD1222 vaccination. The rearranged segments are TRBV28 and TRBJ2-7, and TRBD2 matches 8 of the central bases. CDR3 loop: CASTQRGAGGSYEQYF. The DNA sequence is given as TGTGCCAGCACTCAAAGGGGGGCGGGAGGCTCCTACGAGCAGTACTTC.